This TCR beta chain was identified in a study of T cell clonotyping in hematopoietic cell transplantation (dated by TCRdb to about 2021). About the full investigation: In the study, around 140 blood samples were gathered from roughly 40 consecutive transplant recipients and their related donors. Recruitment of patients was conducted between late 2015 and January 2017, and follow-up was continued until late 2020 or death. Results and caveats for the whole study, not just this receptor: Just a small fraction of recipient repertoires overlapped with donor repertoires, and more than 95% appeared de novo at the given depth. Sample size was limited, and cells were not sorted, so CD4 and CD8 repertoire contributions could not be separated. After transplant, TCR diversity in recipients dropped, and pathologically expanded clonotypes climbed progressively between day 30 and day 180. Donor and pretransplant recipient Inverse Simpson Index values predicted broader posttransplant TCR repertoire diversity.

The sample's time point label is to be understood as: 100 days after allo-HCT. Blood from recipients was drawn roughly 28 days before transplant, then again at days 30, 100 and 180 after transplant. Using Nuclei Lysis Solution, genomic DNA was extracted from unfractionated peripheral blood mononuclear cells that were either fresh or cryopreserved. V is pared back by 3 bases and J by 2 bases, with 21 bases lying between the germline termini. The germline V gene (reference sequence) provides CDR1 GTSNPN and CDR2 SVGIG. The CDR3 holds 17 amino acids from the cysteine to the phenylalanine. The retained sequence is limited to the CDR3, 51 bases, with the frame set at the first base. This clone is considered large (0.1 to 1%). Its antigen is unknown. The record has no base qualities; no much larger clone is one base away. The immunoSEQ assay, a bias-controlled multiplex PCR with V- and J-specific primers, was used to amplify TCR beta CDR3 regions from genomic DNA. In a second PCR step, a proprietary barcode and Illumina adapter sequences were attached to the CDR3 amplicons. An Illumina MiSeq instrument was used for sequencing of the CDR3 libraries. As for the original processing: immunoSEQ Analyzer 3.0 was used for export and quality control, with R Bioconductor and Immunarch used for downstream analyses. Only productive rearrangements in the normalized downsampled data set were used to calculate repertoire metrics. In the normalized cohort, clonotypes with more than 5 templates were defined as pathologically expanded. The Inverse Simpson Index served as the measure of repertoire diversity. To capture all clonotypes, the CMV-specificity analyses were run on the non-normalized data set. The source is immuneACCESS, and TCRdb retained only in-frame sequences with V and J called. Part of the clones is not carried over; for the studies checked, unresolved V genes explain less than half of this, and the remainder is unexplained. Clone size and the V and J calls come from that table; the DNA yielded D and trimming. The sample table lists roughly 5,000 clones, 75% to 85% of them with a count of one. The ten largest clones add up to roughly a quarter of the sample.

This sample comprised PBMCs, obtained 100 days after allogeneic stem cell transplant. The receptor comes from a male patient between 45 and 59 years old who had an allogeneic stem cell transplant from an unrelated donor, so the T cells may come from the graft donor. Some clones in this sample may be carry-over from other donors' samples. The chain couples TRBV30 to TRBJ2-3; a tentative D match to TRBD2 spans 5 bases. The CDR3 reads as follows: CAWRHEPDSENTDTQYF. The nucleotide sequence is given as TGTGCCTGGAGACACGAGCCGGACTCAGAAAACACAGATACGCAGTATTTT.